This T cell receptor (beta chain) appears in the sequencing data of a study of blood T cells in healthy people across ages. A second 7 to 11 cycle PCR used barcoded and J-beta primers. Every sample produced at least 2.5 million CDR3-containing paired-end reads. TCRdb re-derived calls from the 5' RACE reads in MiXCR, one entry per CDR3 protein. Among about 700,000 distinct CDR3 sequences, less than 40% were seen once, and the ten largest hold roughly 15%. Study-level points and caveats: More naive CD4+ cells and higher diversity marked long-lived donors relative to aged donors.

This clonotype was detected only a few times. No antigen is known for it. Staff drew about 10 milliliters of peripheral blood from each donor. This CDR3 is 16 amino acids long. CDR1 and CDR2 from the germline V gene are GTSNPN and SVGIG (reference sequence). V was cut by 2 bases and J by 0 bases, with 11 bases left in between. Sequenced material: blood. The V and J genes are TRBV30 and TRBJ2-6; D uncertain. This clonotype was sampled from a woman older than 75 in good health. The CDR3 sequence is CAWSTGDPSGANVLTF. The CDR3 DNA follows: TGTGCCTGGAGTACTGGAGACCCCTCTGGGGCCAACGTCCTGACTTTC.